This T cell receptor beta chain was documented in a study of cytomegalovirus exposure and HLA in healthy donors. Study information: A subsequent analysis reported that the 95 to 150 validation repertoires were produced on the same platform that had also been used for the roughly 700 first-cohort repertoires. Notes on the study in general: There were three CMV-associated chains whose specificity for CMV antigens was confirmed in vitro.

Details on this clone: Its cognate antigen is unknown.

Per the germline V gene, CDR1 is MNHEY and CDR2 is SMNVEV (reference sequence). The CDR3 is 13 amino acids. Trimming pared 6 bases from V and 5 bases from J, leaving 14 bases between. Separation from the 666-subject first cohort characterized the 120-subject validation cohort, to which the donors belonged. Libraries were prepared by immunoSEQ multiplex PCR; TCRdb keeps only in-frame clonotypes and omits some of them. The sample has 250,000 to 400,000 clones, around 90% seen once. The sequencing sample was made of PBMCs. The chain recombines TRBV27 with TRBJ2-7; weak D call: TRBD2 (6 bases). The TCR comes from a man aged 25 to 40 in good health and CMV-seronegative. This CDR3 is CASRGLKTDEQYF. As DNA, the CDR3 is TGTGCCAGCAGGGGACTTAAAACGGACGAGCAGTACTTC.